These T cell receptor beta chains were read from a single sample in a study of spatial heterogeneity in lung cancer. TCRdb called the 5' RACE reads again in MiXCR, with one record for every CDR3 protein. Of 77,000 or so distinct CDR3 sequences in the sample, approximately 21% were seen once. Material: PBMCs, obtained at surgery. Source of these receptors: a male donor with early-stage non-small cell lung cancer. Both conserved end residues are part of each CDR3. A D gene is named only where the DNA matches it firmly. A clone size is listed for some rows: how often the clone was seen (once, few, many), or a class if it is expanded.

d_gene,j_gene,abundance,v_gene,CDR3nt,CDR3aa
.,TRBJ2-1,many,TRBV4-2,TGTGCCAGCAGCCAAGTCGTCAGCGGAAGAGGCAATGAGCAGTTCTTC,CASSQVVSGRGNEQFF
TRBD1,TRBJ2-3,few,TRBV7-8,TGTGCCAGCAGCTTAGCGAGGACAGGGAGGACAGATACGCAGTATTTT,CASSLARTGRTDTQYF
TRBD2,TRBJ2-2,.,TRBV9,TGTGCCAGCAGCTTAGCGGGGACGAACACCGGGGAGCTGTTTTTT,CASSLAGTNTGELFF
TRBD2,TRBJ2-5,.,TRBV6-6,TGTGCCAGCAGTTACTCGGCTAGCGGGAGCGGAGAGACCCAGTACTTC,CASSYSASGSGETQYF
TRBD1,TRBJ2-7,few,TRBV7-2,TGTGCCAGCAGCTCCCAGAGGACAGGGGGGACCGAGCAGTACTTC,CASSSQRTGGTEQYF
.,TRBJ2-7,.,TRBV28,TGTGCCAGCGGATTAGACTACGAGCAGTACTTC,CASGLDYEQYF
.,TRBJ1-5,.,TRBV24-1,TGTGCCACCCGTGTGTCGGCAGGCAATCAGCCCCAGCATTTT,CATRVSAGNQPQHF
.,TRBJ1-6,few,TRBV7-2,TGTGCCAGCAGCTTAGTCAGTGCAGATTCACCCCTCCACTTT,CASSLVSADSPLHF
TRBD1,TRBJ2-7,many,TRBV9,TGTGCCAGCAGCGTCAAACAGGGGGAACCCTCCTACGAGCAGTACTTC,CASSVKQGEPSYEQYF
.,TRBJ2-3,few,TRBV29-1,TGCAGCGTTAGGGCTACCATCACTGGGGAAGATACGCAGTATTTT,CSVRATITGEDTQYF
TRBD2,TRBJ2-7,.,TRBV4-1,TGCGCCAGCAGCCAACCCGGGACTAGGTCCTACGAGCAGTACTTC,CASSQPGTRSYEQYF
TRBD1,TRBJ1-3,many,TRBV29-1,TGCAGCGTTGAAGATAGGGGGACAGGGTTCTCTGGAAACACCATATATTTT,CSVEDRGTGFSGNTIYF
.,TRBJ1-3,.,TRBV7-6,TGTGCCAGCAGCTTATCAGACCACACCATATATTTT,CASSLSDHTIYF
.,TRBJ2-7,few,TRBV2,TGTGCCAGCATTAGGTATAAGCGGGACGAGCAGTACTTC,CASIRYKRDEQYF